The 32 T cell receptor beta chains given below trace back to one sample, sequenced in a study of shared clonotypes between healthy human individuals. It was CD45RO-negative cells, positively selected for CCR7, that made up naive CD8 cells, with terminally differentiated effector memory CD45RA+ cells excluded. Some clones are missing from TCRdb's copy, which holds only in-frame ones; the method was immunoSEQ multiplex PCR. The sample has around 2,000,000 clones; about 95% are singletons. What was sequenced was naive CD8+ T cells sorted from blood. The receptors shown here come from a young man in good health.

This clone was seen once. The CDR3 here is CASSFRPTSGRPPGKNIQYF. DNA for the CDR3: TGTGCCAGCAGCTTCCGTCCAACTAGCGGGAGGCCCCCGGGCAAAAACATTCAGTACTTC. The chain has TRBV13 and TRBJ2-4, with 12 positions matching TRBD2. Germline lookup yields CDR1 PRHDT and CDR2 FYEKMQ (reference sequence). The V and J ends lost 3 bases and 3 bases, in that order; junction bases with no gene match: 15. There are 20 residues in the CDR3.

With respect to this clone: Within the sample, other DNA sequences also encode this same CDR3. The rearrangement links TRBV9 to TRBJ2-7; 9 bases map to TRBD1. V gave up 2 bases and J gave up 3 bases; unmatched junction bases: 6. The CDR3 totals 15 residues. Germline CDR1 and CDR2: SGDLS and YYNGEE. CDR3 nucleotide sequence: TGTGCCAGCAGCGTTTCTCCGGGACAGGGCTACGAGCAGTACTTC. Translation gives CASSVSPGQGYEQYF.

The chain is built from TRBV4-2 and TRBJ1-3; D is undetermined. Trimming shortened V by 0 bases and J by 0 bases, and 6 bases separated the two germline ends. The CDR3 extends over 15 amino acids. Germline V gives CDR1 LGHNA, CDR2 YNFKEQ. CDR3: CASSQDWASGNTIYF. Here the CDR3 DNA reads TGTGCCAGCAGCCAAGATTGGGCCTCTGGAAACACCATATATTTT.

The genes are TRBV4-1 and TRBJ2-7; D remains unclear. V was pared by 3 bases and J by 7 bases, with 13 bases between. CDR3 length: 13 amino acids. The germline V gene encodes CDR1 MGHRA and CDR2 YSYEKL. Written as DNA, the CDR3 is TGCGCCAGCAGCCAGCGGACGAGGTGGGAGCAGTACTTC. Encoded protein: CASSQRTRWEQYF.

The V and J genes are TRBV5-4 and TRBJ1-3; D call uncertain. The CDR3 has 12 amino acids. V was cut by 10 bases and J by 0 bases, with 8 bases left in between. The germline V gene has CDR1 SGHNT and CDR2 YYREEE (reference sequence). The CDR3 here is CARGDSGNTIYF. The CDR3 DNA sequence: TGTGCCCGCGGGGACTCTGGAAACACCATATATTTT. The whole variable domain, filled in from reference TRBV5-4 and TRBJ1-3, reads ETGVTQSPTHLIKTRGQQVTLRCSSQSGHNTVSWYQQALGQGPQFIFQYYREEENGRGNFPPRFSGLQFPNYSSELNVNALELDDSALYLCARGDSGNTIYFGEGSWLTVV.

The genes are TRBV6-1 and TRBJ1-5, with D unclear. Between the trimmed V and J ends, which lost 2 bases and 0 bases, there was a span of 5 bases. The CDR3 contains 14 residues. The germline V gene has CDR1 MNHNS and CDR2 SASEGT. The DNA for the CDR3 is TGTGCCAGCAGTGAAAGGTCTAGCAATCAGCCCCAGCATTTT. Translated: CASSERSSNQPQHF.

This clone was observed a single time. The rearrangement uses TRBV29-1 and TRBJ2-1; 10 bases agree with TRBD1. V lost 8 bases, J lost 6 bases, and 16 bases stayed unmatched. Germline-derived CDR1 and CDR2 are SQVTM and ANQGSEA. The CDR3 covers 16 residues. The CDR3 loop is CSSNEFGQGEGNEQFF. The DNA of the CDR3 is TGCAGCTCCAATGAATTTGGACAGGGGGAAGGCAATGAGCAGTTCTTC.

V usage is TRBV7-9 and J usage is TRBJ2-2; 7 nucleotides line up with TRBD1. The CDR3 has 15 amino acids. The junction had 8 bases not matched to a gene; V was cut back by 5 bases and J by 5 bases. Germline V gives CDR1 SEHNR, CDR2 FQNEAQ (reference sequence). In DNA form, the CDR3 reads TGTGCCAGCAGCGGGTGGGACAGCCAAACCGGGGAGCTGTTTTTT. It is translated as CASSGWDSQTGELFF.

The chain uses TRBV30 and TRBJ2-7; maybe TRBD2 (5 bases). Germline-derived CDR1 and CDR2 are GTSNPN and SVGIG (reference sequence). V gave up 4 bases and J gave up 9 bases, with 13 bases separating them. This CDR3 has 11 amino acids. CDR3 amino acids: CAWNQEAWQYF. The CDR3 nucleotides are TGTGCCTGGAATCAGGAGGCTTGGCAGTACTTC.

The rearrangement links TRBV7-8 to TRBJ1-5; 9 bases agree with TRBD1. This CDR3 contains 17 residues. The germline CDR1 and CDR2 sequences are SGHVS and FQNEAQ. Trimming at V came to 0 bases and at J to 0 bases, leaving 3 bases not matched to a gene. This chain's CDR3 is CASSLAGTGISNQPQHF. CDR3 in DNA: TGTGCCAGCAGCTTAGCGGGGACAGGGATTAGCAATCAGCCCCAGCATTTT.

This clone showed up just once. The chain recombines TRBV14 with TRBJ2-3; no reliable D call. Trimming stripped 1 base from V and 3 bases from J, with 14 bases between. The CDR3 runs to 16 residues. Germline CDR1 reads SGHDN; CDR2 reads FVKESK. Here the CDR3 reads CASSQGTFLDTDTQYF. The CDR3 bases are TGTGCCAGCAGCCAAGGTACTTTCCTTGATACAGATACGCAGTATTTT.

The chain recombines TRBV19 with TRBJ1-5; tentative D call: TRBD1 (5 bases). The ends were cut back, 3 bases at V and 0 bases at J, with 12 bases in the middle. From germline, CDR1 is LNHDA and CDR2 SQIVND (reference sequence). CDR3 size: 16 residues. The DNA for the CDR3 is TGTGCCAGTAGTATGGGGCAGTACTATAGCAATCAGCCCCAGCATTTT. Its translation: CASSMGQYYSNQPQHF.

As DNA, the CDR3 is TGTGCCAGCAGCTTAGATCTAACGGGGGAATTCGTGGACGAGCAGTACTTC. This translates into CASSLDLTGEFVDEQYF. The chain employs TRBV11-2 and TRBJ2-7, with a possible D match to TRBD2 (6 bases). The CDR3 runs 17 residues. Trimming took off 0 bases at V and 5 bases at J, with 20 bases between the two ends. Looked up from germline, CDR1 is SGHAT and CDR2 is FQNNGV.

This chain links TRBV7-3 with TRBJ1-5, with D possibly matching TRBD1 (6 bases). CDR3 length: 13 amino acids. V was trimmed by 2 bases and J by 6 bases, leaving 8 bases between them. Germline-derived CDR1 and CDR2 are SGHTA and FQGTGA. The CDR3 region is CASSLEGGQPQHF. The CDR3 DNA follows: TGTGCCAGCAGCTTAGAGGGGGGTCAGCCCCAGCATTTT.

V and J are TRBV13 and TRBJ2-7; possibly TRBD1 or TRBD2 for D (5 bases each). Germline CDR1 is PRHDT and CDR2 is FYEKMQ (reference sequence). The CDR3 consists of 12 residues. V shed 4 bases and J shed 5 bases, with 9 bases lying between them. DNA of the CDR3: TGTGCCAGCAGCTGGATGGGGGACGAGCAGTACTTC. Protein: CASSWMGDEQYF.

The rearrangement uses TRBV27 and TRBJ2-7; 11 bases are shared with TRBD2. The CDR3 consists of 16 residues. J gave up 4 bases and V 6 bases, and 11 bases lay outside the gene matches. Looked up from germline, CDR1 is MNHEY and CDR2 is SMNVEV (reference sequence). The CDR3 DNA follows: TGTGCCAGCAGCCCGGGGGGGGGACTAGCGGCTTACGAGCAGTACTTC. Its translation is CASSPGGGLAAYEQYF.

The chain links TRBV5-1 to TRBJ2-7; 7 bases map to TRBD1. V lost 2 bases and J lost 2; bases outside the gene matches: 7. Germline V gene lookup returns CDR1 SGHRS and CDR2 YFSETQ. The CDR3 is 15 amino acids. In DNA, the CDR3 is TGCGCCAGCAGCTTTCGGGACAGTTCCACCTACGAGCAGTACTTC. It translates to CASSFRDSSTYEQYF.

The CDR3 spells CAWSLTSASTDTQYF. In DNA form, the CDR3 reads TGTGCCTGGAGTCTCACTAGCGCCAGCACAGATACGCAGTATTTT. The chain joins TRBV30 to TRBJ2-3, with 7 bases aligning to TRBD2. Germline V gives CDR1 GTSNPN, CDR2 SVGIG (reference sequence). V dropped 2 bases and J dropped 0; count of bases not matched to a gene: 5. This CDR3 region has 15 residues.

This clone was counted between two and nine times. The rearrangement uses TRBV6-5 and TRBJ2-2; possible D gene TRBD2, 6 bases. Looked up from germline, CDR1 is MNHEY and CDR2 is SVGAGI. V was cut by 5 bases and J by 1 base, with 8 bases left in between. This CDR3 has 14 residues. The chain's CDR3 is CASSGEVNTGELFF. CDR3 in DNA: TGTGCCAGCAGTGGGGAGGTGAACACCGGGGAGCTGTTTTTT.

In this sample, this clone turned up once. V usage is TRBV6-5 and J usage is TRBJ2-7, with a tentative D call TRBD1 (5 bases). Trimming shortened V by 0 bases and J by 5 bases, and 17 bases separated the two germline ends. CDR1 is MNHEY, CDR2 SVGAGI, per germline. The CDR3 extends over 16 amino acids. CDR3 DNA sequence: TGTGCCAGCAGTTACTCCATAGGGGAAGATCTCCACGAGCAGTACTTC. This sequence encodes CASSYSIGEDLHEQYF.

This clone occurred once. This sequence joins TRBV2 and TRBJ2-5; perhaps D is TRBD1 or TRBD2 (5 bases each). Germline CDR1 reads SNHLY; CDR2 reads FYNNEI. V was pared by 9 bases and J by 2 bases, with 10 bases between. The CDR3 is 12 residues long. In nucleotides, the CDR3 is TGTGCCAGTTTTGGGGGACAAGAGACCCAGTACTTC. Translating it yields CASFGGQETQYF.

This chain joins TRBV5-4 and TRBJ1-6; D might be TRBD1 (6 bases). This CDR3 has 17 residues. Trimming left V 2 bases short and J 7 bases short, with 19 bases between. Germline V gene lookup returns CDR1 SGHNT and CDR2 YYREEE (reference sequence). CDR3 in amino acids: CASSFLRLGAWNSPLHF. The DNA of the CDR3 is TGTGCCAGCAGCTTCCTTCGCCTGGGGGCTTGGAATTCACCCCTCCACTTT.

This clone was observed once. The CDR3 here is CAWSPAGLDGYTF. DNA of the CDR3: TGTGCCTGGAGCCCGGCAGGGCTGGATGGCTACACCTTC. The gene calls are TRBV30 and TRBJ1-2; D is possibly TRBD1 (5 bases). Germline assignment: CDR1 GTSNPN and CDR2 SVGIG (reference sequence). The V gene lost 3 bases and the J gene lost 6 bases, with 14 bases spanning the gap. The CDR3 consists of 13 residues.

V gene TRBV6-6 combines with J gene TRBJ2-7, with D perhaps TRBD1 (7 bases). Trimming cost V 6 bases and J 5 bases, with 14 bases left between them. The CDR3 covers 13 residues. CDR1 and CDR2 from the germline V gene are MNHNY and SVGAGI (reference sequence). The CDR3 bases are TGTGCCAGCAGCTTGGCAGGGGGGCACGAGCAGTACTTC. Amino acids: CASSLAGGHEQYF.

CDR3: CAISESLAVSSYNEQFF. CDR3 sequence (DNA): TGTGCCATCAGTGAGTCATTAGCGGTAAGCTCCTACAATGAGCAGTTCTTC. The chain uses TRBV10-3 and TRBJ2-1, with a possible D match to TRBD2 (6 bases). CDR3 size: 17 residues. V lost 0 bases, J lost 0 bases, and 12 bases lay in between. The germline CDR1 and CDR2 sequences are ENHRY and SYGVKD.

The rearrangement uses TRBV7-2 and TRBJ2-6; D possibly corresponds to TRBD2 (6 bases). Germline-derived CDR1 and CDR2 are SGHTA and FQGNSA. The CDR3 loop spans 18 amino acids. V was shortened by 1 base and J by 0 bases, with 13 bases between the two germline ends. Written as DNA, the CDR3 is TGTGCCAGCAGCTTAGTTGGGGGGTTAGGCTCTGGGGCCAACGTCCTGACTTTC. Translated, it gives CASSLVGGLGSGANVLTF.

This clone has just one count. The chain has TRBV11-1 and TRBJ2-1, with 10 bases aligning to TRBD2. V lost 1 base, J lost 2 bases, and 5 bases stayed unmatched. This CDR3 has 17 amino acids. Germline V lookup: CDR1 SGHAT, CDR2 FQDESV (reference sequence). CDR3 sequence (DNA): TGTGCCAGCAGCTTAGTAGCTAGCGGGGGCGCCTACAATGAGCAGTTCTTC. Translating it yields CASSLVASGGAYNEQFF.

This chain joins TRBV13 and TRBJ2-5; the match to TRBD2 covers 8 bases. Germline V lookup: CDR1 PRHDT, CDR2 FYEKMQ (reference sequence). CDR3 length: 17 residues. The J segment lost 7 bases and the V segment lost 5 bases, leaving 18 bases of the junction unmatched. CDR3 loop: CASSPTGLAGWSGTQYF. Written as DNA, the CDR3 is TGTGCCAGCAGCCCAACGGGCCTAGCGGGTTGGAGTGGGACCCAGTACTTC.

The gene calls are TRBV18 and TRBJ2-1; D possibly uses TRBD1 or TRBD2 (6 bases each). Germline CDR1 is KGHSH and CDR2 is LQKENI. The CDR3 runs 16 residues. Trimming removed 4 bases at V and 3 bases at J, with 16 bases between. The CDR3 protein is CASSLINRGLYNEQFF. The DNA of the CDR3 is TGTGCCAGCTCACTCATTAACCGGGGGCTCTACAATGAGCAGTTCTTC.

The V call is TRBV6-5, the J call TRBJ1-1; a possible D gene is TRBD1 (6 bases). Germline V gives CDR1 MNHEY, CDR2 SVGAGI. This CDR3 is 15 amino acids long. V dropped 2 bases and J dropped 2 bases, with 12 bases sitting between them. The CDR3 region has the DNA TGTGCCAGCAGTTACGTCGGGGGCCAAAACACTGAAGCTTTCTTT. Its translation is CASSYVGGQNTEAFF.

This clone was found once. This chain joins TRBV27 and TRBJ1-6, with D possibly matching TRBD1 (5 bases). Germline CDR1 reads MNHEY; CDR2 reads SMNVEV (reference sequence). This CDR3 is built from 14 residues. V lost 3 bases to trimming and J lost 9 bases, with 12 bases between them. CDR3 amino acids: CASSFQGSASPLHF. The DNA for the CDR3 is TGTGCCAGCAGTTTCCAGGGTTCGGCTTCACCCCTCCACTTT.

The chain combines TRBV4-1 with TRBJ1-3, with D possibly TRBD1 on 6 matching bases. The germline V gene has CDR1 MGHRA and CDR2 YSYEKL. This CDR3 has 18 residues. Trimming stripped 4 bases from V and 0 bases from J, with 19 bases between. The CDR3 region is CASSPPGRGILSGNTIYF. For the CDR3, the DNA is TGCGCCAGCAGCCCCCCTGGAAGGGGGATCCTCTCTGGAAACACCATATATTTT.